This T cell receptor (beta chain) emerged from a study of T cells in Graves' hyperthyroidism and ophthalmopathy. This clonotype has only a few counts. After removal of 0 bases from V and 4 bases from J, the junction contained 1 base not matched to a gene. The CDR3 is 16 residues long. The germline gives CDR1 LGHDT, CDR2 YNNKEL (reference sequence). It was RNA transcripts that yielded the amplified TCR beta CDR3 regions. The HTBI primer set was used in a first-round RT-PCR of the TCR CDR3. A single record per CDR3 protein comes from TCRdb applying MiXCR to the multiplex PCR reads. The sample consists of 300,000 to 400,000 distinct CDR3 sequences, approximately 14% of them appearing once.

This chain connects TRBV3-1 to TRBJ2-1; TRBD2 matches 12 bases. The receptor was isolated from a woman aged 55-69 years with Graves' hyperthyroidism. Sequenced sample: blood. The CDR3, as DNA: TGTGCCAGCAGCCAAGAGGGACTAGCGGGTTACAATGAGCAGTTCTTC. Amino acid sequence: CASSQEGLAGYNEQFF.